Presented here are 9 T cell receptor beta chains from one specimen sequenced in a study of Ad26.COV2.S vaccination and SARS-CoV-2 variants. The table came from immunoSEQ multiplex PCR; TCRdb's copy has only in-frame clones and leaves some out. The sample shows around 340,000 clones, roughly nine tenths of them seen only once. Treatment given: approximately 18 received Ad26.COV2.S at low or high dose, single or two shots; a few received placebo; per-sample allocation not given. Sampling was done on day 63 after the first vaccine or placebo injection. The sequencing used peripheral blood, collected in a trial of Ad26.COV2.S vaccine versus placebo. These receptors were obtained from a person between 18 and 60 years old who received the Ad26.COV2.S COVID-19 vaccine or a placebo.

The chain couples TRBV11-2 to TRBJ1-1, with 7 bases identical to TRBD1. J gave up 7 bases and V 5 bases, and 10 bases lay outside the gene matches. CDR3 length: 14 residues. Germline V gives CDR1 SGHAT, CDR2 FQNNGV. Written as DNA, the CDR3 is TGTGCCAGCAGCCCCTCCCCCAGGGGGGGTGAAGCTTTCTTT. Translated, it gives CASSPSPRGGEAFF.

DNA for the CDR3: TGTGCCTGGAGTGGAGGGGATACGCACATCAGGTTTTACGAAAAACTGTTTTTT. Translation: CAWSGGDTHIRFYEKLFF. The rearrangement joins TRBV30 to TRBJ1-4; a possible D gene is TRBD1 (5 bases). The CDR3 is 18 residues long. V lost 1 base, J lost 8 bases, and 26 bases lay in between. Germline V gene sequence: CDR1 GTSNPN, CDR2 SVGIG (reference sequence). Filled out from reference TRBV30 and TRBJ1-4, the complete variable domain reads SQTIHQWPATLVQPVGSPLSLECTVEGTSNPNLYWYRQAAGRGLQLLFYSVGIGQISSEVPQNLSASRPQDRQFILSSKKLLLSDSGFYLCAWSGGDTHIRFYEKLFFGSGTQLSVL.

This chain uses TRBV10-2 with TRBJ1-1; possibly TRBD1 for D (5 bases). V was pared by 2 bases and J by 0 bases, with 19 bases between. Germline assignment: CDR1 WSHSY and CDR2 SAAADI. The CDR3 extends over 18 amino acids. The DNA for the CDR3 is TGCGCCAGCAGTGAGGGTGGCATAATCGGGGGTTTGAACACTGAAGCTTTCTTT. It is translated as CASSEGGIIGGLNTEAFF.

In its sample, this clone was seen once. The V gene is TRBV21-1, the J gene TRBJ2-3; TRBD2 is the table's D call and was not checked against the DNA. TRBV21-1 is deemed a pseudogene. The CDR3 runs 14 residues. The CDR3 nucleotides read TGTGCCAGCACCGCAGCGGGAGACACAGATACGCAGTATTTT. Its translation is CASTAAGDTDTQYF.

V gene TRBV13 combines with J gene TRBJ2-2, with 7 bases identical to TRBD2. Germline lookup yields CDR1 PRHDT and CDR2 FYEKMQ (reference sequence). V was pared by 5 bases and J by 3 bases, with 3 bases of the junction left unmatched. The CDR3 contains 14 residues. The CDR3 here is CASSASGDTGELFF. The CDR3 DNA is TGTGCCAGCAGCGCGAGCGGGGACACCGGGGAGCTGTTTTTT.

V gene TRBV7-9 combines with J gene TRBJ1-4, with D possibly TRBD1 on 5 matching bases. Germline V lookup: CDR1 SEHNR, CDR2 FQNEAQ (reference sequence). This CDR3 has 17 amino acids. V lost 5 bases, J lost 0 bases, and 16 bases lay in between. CDR3 amino acids: CASSPPRGWATNEKLFF. The CDR3 nucleotides read TGTGCCAGCAGCCCCCCACGGGGGTGGGCAACTAATGAAAAACTGTTTTTT.

This clone was picked up one time. This CDR3 is CASRSPRHLTEAFF. The CDR3 DNA reads as TGTGCCAGCAGGTCCCCAAGACACCTCACTGAAGCTTTCTTT. The chain has TRBV2 and TRBJ1-1; D gene uncertain. The germline CDR1 and CDR2 sequences are SNHLY and FYNNEI. V was shortened by 6 bases and J by 4 bases, with 15 bases between the two germline ends. The CDR3 has 14 residues.

J is TRBJ2-7 and V is TRBV30, with D tentatively TRBD1 or TRBD2 (7 bases each). This CDR3 contains 13 residues. Trimming left V 5 bases short and J 1 base short, with 12 bases between. Germline V gives CDR1 GTSNPN, CDR2 SVGIG (reference sequence). DNA of the CDR3: TGTGCCTGGGGGAGGGGGCTTTCCTACGAGCAGTACTTC. It yields the protein CAWGRGLSYEQYF.

Here the CDR3 reads CANYGNRAGANVLTF. The CDR3 nucleotides are TGTGCCAATTACGGGAATAGGGCTGGGGCCAACGTCCTGACTTTC. This chain connects TRBV30 to TRBJ2-6, with a possible D match to TRBD2 (5 bases). V lost 8 bases to trimming and J lost 2 bases, with 16 bases between them. The CDR3 loop spans 15 amino acids. Germline V gives CDR1 GTSNPN, CDR2 SVGIG (reference sequence).